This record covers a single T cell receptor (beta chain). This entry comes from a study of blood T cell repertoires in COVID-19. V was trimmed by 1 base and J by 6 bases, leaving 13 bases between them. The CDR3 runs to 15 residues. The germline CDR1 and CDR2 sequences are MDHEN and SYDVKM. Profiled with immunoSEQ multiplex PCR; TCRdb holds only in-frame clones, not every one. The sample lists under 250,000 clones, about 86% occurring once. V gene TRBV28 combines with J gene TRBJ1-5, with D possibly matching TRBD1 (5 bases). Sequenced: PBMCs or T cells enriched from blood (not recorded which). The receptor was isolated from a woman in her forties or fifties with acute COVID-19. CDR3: CASSLSGLGGQPQHF. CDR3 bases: TGTGCCAGCAGTTTATCAGGGTTAGGCGGTCAGCCCCAGCATTTT.